A single sample gave rise to the 14 T cell receptor beta chains below, sequenced in a study of post-analysis software for immune sequencing data (dated by TCRdb to between 2014 and 2017). Study-wide findings and limitations: A handful of TRBV segments, including TRBV5-6, TRBV5-1 and TRBV20-1, were significantly more frequent in patients than controls.

Library preparation employed PCR. Sequencing relied on an Illumina HiSeq 2500. To reduce PCR and sequencing biases, unique molecular identifiers were built into the TCR beta cDNA libraries. TCRdb itself trimmed the public reads at Q25 with fastp, ran MiXCR and retained productive beta chains. Each record represents a unique CDR3 protein, reported with the most common genes and DNA among its rows. Here the sample has approximately 660,000 distinct CDR3 sequences; 55% to 60% occur a single time. The ten largest account for around 11% of the sample. Antigen specificity for these receptors is unknown. The sequencing input was blood. The receptors were gathered from a girl aged 2-10 years with multiple sclerosis.

On this clonotype: Mismatch with germline at one junction end may stem from a read error. The chain uses TRBV2 and TRBJ2-1; D not certain. CDR3 length: 13 residues. Per the germline V gene, CDR1 is SNHLY and CDR2 is FYNNEI. CDR3 bases: TGTGCCAGCAATCTAGGTACCTACAATGGGCAGTTCTTC. Translating it yields CASNLGTYNGQFF.

This clonotype was detected a few times. The J gene is TRBJ1-2, the V gene TRBV29-1, with D maybe TRBD1 (6 bases). The V gene lost 0 bases and the J gene lost 4 bases, with 9 bases spanning the gap. This CDR3 has 13 amino acids. From germline, CDR1 is SQVTM and CDR2 ANQGSEA. CDR3: CSVEDRGFYGYTF. The DNA of the CDR3 is TGCAGCGTTGAAGACAGGGGCTTCTATGGCTACACCTTC.

The chain links TRBV2 to TRBJ2-3, with D perhaps TRBD1 (6 bases). Germline assignment: CDR1 SNHLY and CDR2 FYNNEI. This CDR3 region has 14 residues. The ends were cut back, 7 bases at V and 2 bases at J, with 13 bases in the middle. CDR3 residues: CASTLRQATDTQYF. The CDR3 nucleotides read TGTGCCAGCACCCTAAGACAGGCCACAGATACGCAGTATTTT.

This clonotype was counted between two and nine times. V and J are TRBV29-1 and TRBJ1-1; D not resolved. The CDR3 spans 13 residues. V was clipped by 2 bases and J by 11 bases, with 18 bases between them. Germline lookup yields CDR1 SQVTM and CDR2 ANQGSEA. The DNA of the CDR3 is TGCAGCGTTGAAAAAAATCCCGCTGGAAGGGCTTTCTTT. Translating gives CSVEKNPAGRAFF.

Worth noting for this clonotype: Because the CDR3's place on the DNA is in doubt, the DNA is left out and the CDR3 is given as listed by TCRdb. V gene TRBV12-3 or TRBV12-4 combines with J gene TRBJ2-1; the table's D call, TRBD2, was not checked against the DNA. The CDR3 sequence runs 15 residues, both termini included. The CDR3 loop reads CASSSSGGSYNEQYF.

This chain uses TRBV6-2 or TRBV6-3 with TRBJ2-1, with D tentatively TRBD1 or TRBD2 (6 bases each). CDR1 is MNHEY and CDR2 is SVGEGT in the germline V gene. The CDR3 is made up of 15 amino acids. The ends were cut back, 4 bases at V and 1 base at J, with 11 bases in the middle. CDR3 region: CASSSPGASYNEQFF. In DNA form, the CDR3 reads TGTGCCAGCAGTTCGCCGGGGGCTTCCTACAATGAGCAGTTCTTC.

The CDR3 spells CASSQDTGYNEQFF. The CDR3 DNA reads TGCGCCAGCAGCCAGGACACAGGATACAATGAGCAGTTCTTC. V and J are TRBV4-3 and TRBJ2-1, with D possibly TRBD1 on 5 matching bases. V gave up 3 bases and J gave up 4 bases, with 10 bases separating them. The CDR3 runs 14 residues. Germline lookup yields CDR1 LGHNA and CDR2 YSLEER.

V is TRBV12-3 or TRBV12-4 and J is TRBJ1-1, with D possibly matching TRBD1 (5 bases). V was shortened by 4 bases and J by 0 bases, with 12 bases between the two germline ends. There are 15 residues in the CDR3. The CDR3 DNA reads TGTGCCAGCAGTTCGGTTGGGACCATGAACACTGAAGCTTTCTTT. Amino acids: CASSSVGTMNTEAFF.

This sequence joins TRBV12-3 or TRBV12-4 and TRBJ2-5, with 9 positions matching TRBD1. The CDR3 is 14 residues long. Trimming at V came to 6 bases and at J to 5 bases, leaving 7 bases not matched to a gene. CDR3 nucleotides: TGTGCCAGCAGCCGGGACAGGGACAGCGAGACCCAGTACTTC. It translates to CASSRDRDSETQYF.

This clonotype was seen a few times. This chain uses TRBV20-1 with TRBJ1-5; tentatively, D is TRBD1 (5 bases). Germline V gene sequence: CDR1 DFQATT, CDR2 SNEGSKA (reference sequence). V lost 6 bases to trimming and J lost 1 base, with 19 bases between them. This CDR3 contains 16 residues. CDR3 protein: CSASSTDSPSNQPQHF. The CDR3 coding sequence is TGCAGTGCCTCCTCGACAGATTCTCCAAGCAATCAGCCCCAGCATTTT.

The chain links TRBV5-5 to TRBJ2-7; 7 positions agree with TRBD2. The J call may not be correct, given that the DNA end is closer to TRBJ2-5. The length of the CDR3 is 15 residues. CDR1 and CDR2 from the germline V gene are SGHKS and YYEKEE (reference sequence). CDR3 amino acids: CASSLLREVGETQYF. CDR3 bases: TGTGCCAGCAGCTTGCTACGGGAGGTTGGGGAGACCCAGTACTTC.

In nucleotides, the CDR3 is TGTGCCAGCAGTTCGCTTAAGGGGCTAGGAGATAATGAGCAGTTCTTC. Its translation is CASSSLKGLGDNEQFF. This chain joins TRBV27 and TRBJ2-1, with a weak D call TRBD1 (5 bases). Trimming left V 4 bases short and J 7 bases short, with 20 bases between. This CDR3 comprises 16 residues. The germline V gene encodes CDR1 MNHEY and CDR2 SMNVEV (reference sequence).

The V gene is TRBV7-2, the J gene TRBJ2-1; 8 bases are a match to TRBD1. The germline V gene has CDR1 SGHTA and CDR2 FQGNSA. V lost 5 bases, J lost 0 bases, and 6 bases stayed unmatched. The CDR3 extends over 16 amino acids. CDR3: CASSPGQGLSYNEQFF. Here the CDR3 DNA reads TGTGCCAGCAGCCCAGGACAGGGTCTCTCCTACAATGAGCAGTTCTTC.

The gene calls are TRBV4-3 and TRBJ2-5; TRBD2 matches at 7 bases. Trimming took 3 bases from V and 3 from J; bases not matched to a gene: 7. This CDR3 is built from 15 residues. The germline CDR1 and CDR2 sequences are LGHNA and YSLEER. The CDR3: CASSQGSGAKETQYF. DNA for the CDR3: TGCGCCAGCAGCCAGGGAAGCGGGGCGAAAGAGACCCAGTACTTC.